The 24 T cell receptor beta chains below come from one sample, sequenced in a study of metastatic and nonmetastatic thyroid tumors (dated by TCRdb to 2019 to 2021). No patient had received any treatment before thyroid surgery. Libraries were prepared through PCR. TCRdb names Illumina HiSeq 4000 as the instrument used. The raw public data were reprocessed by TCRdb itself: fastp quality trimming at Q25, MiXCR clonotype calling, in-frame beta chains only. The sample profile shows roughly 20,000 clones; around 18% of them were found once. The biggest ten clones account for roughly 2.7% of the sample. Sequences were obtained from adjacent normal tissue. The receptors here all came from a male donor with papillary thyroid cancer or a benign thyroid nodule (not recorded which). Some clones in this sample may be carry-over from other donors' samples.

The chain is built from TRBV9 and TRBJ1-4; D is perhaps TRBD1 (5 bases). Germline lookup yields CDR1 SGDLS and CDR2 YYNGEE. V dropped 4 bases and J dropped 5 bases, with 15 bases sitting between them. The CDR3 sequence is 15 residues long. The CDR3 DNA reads TGTGCCAGCAGCAGCGACGGGTGGGGCAATGAAAAACTGTTTTTT. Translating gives CASSSDGWGNEKLFF.

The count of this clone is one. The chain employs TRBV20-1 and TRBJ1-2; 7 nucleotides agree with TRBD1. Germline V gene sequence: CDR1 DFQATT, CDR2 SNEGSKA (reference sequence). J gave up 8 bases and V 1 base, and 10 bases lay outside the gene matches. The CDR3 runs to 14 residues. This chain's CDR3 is CSARVDRSIEGYTF. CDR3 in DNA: TGCAGTGCTAGAGTGGACAGGTCAATCGAGGGCTACACCTTC.

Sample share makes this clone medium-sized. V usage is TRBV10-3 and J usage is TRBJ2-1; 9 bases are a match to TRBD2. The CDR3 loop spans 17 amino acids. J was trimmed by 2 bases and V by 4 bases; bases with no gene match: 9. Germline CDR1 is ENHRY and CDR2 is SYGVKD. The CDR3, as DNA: TGTGCCATCAGTGCTAGACTAGCGGAGACTACCTACAATGAGCAGTTCTTC. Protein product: CAISARLAETTYNEQFF.

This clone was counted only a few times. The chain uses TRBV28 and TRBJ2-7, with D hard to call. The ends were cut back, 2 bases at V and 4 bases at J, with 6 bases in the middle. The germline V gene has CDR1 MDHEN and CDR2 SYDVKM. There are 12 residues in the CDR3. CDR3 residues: CASSLQRYEQYF. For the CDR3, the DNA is TGTGCCAGCAGTTTACAGAGATACGAGCAGTACTTC.

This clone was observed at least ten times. CDR3 loop: CASSPMGGRMNTEAFF. The DNA of the CDR3 is TGTGCCAGCAGCCCGATGGGGGGGCGGATGAACACTGAAGCTTTCTTT. This chain uses TRBV7-3 with TRBJ1-1; maybe TRBD1 (6 bases). CDR1 SGHTA and CDR2 FQGTGA come from the germline V gene. The CDR3 contains 16 residues. Trimming removed 5 bases at V and 0 bases at J, with 16 bases between.

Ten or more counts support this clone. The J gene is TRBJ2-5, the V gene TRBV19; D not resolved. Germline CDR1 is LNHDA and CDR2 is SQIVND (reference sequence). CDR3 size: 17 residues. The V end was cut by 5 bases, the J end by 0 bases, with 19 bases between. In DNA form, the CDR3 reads TGTGCCAGTAGTGCCCGAAAATGGACCTCATACCAAGAGACCCAGTACTTC. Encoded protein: CASSARKWTSYQETQYF.

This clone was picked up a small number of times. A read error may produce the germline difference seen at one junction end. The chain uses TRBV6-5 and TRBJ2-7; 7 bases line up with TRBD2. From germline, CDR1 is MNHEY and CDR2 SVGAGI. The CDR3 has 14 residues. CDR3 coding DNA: TGCGCCAGCAGTTACCCCGGGGGGAACGCCGAGCAGTACTTC. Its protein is CASSYPGGNAEQYF.

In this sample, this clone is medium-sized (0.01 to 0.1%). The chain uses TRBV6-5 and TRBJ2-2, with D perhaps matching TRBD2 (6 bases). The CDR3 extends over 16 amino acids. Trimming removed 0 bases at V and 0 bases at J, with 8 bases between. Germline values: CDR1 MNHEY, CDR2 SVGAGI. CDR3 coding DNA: TGTGCCAGCAGTTACTCAGCGGGTCCGAACACCGGGGAGCTGTTTTTT. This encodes CASSYSAGPNTGELFF.

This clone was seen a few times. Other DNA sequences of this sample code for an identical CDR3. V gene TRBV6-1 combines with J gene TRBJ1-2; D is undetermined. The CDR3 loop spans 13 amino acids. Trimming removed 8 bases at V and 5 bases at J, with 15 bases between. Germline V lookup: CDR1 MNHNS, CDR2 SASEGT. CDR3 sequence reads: CASSDNLLYGYTF. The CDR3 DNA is TGTGCCAGCTCTGACAACCTTCTATATGGCTACACCTTC.

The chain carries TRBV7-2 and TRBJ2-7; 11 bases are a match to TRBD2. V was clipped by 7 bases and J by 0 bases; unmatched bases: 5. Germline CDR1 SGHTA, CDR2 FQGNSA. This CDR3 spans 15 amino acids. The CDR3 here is CASTFGTSGSYEQYF. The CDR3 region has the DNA TGTGCCAGCACCTTCGGGACTAGCGGCTCCTACGAGCAGTACTTC.

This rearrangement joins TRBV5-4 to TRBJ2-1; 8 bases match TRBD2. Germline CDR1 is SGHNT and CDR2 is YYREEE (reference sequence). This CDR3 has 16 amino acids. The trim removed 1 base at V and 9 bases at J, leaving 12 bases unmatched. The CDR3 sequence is CASSLSAAGAPPEQFF. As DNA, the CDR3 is TGTGCCAGCAGCTTGTCCGCAGCGGGAGCGCCCCCTGAGCAGTTCTTC.

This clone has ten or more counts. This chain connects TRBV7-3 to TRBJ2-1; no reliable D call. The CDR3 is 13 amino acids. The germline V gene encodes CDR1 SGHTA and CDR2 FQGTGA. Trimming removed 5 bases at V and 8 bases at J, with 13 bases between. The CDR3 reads CASSPTPRDEQFF. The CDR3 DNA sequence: TGTGCCAGCAGCCCGACCCCTCGGGATGAGCAGTTCTTC.

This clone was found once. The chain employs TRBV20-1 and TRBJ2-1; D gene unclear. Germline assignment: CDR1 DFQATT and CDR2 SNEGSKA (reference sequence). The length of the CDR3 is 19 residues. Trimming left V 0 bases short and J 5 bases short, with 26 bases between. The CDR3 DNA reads TGCAGTGCTAGAGATCCCCGTAACGGCTGCGTACATGTTGACAATGAGCAGTTCTTC. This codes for CSARDPRNGCVHVDNEQFF.

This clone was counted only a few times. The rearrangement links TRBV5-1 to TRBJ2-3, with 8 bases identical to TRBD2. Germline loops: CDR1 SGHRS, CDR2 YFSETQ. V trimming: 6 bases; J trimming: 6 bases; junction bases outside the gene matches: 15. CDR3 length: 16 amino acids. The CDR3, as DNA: TGCGCCAGCATCTTTCGGGGGGGTACCCCTACCGATACGCAGTATTTT. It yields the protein CASIFRGGTPTDTQYF.

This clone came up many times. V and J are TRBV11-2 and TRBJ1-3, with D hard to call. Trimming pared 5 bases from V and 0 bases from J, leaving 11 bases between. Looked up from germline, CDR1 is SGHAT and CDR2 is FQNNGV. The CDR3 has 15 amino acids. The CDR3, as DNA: TGTGCCAGCAGCCCTGCTTGGGTCTCTGGAAACACCATATATTTT. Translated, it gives CASSPAWVSGNTIYF.

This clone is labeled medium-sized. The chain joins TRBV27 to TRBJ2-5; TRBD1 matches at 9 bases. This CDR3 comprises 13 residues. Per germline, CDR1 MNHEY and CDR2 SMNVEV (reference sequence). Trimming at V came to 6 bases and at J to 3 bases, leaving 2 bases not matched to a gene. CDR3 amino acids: CASRGTGKETQYF. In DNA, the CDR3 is TGTGCCAGCAGGGGGACAGGGAAAGAGACCCAGTACTTC.

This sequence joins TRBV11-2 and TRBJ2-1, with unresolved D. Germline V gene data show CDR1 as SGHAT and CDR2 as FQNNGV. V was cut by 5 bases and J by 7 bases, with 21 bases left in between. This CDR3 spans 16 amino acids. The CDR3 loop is CASSPMEREEKNEQFF. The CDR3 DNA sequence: TGTGCCAGCAGCCCCATGGAGCGTGAGGAGAAAAATGAGCAGTTCTTC. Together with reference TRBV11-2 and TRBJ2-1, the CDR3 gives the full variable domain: EAGVAQSPRYKIIEKRQSVAFWCNPISGHATLYWYQQILGQGPKLLIQFQNNGVVDDSQLPKDRFSAERLKGVDSTLKIQPAKLEDSAVYLCASSPMEREEKNEQFFGPGTRLTVL.

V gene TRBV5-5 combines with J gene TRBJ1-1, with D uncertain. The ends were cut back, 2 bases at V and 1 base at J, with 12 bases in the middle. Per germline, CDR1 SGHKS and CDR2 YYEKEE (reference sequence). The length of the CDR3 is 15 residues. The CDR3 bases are TGTGCCAGCAGCTTCGAAGAATGGGGGAACACTGAAGCTTTCTTT. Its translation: CASSFEEWGNTEAFF.

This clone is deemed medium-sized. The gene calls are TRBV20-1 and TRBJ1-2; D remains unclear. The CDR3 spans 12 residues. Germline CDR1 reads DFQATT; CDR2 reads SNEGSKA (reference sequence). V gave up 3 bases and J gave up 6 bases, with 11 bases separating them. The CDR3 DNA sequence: TGCAGTGCTAGTAGGTCACTAGATGGCTACACCTTC. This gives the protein CSASRSLDGYTF.

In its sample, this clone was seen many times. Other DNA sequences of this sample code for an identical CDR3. The CDR3 DNA is TGCAGCCGGTCGCCTGAAGGGGCGGGGGCCGGGGAGACCCAGTACTTC. Translating it yields CSRSPEGAGAGETQYF. The J gene is TRBJ2-5, the V gene TRBV20-1, with D possibly TRBD2 on 7 matching bases. Per the germline V gene, CDR1 is DFQATT and CDR2 is SNEGSKA (reference sequence). The CDR3 is 16 amino acids.

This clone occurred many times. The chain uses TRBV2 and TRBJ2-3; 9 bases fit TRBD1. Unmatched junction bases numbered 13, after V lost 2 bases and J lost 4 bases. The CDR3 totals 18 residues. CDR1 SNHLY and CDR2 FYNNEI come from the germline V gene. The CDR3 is CASSEIDGTGRNADTQYF. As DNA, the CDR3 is TGTGCCAGCAGTGAAATCGATGGGACAGGGCGTAACGCAGATACGCAGTATTTT.

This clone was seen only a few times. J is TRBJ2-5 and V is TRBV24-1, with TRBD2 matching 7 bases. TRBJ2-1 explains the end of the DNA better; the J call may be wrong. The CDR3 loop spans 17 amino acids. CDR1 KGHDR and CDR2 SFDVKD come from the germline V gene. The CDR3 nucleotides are TGTGCCACCAGTGATTCCTTCCCAGGGACTACGGCCGCAGAGCAGTTCTTC. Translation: CATSDSFPGTTAAEQFF.

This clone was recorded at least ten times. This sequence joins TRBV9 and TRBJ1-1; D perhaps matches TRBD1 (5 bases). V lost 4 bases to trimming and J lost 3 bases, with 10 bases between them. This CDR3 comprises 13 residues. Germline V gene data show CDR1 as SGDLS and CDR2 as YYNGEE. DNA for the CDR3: TGTGCCAGCAGCCCATCGGGGGACACTGAAGCTTTCTTT. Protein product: CASSPSGDTEAFF.

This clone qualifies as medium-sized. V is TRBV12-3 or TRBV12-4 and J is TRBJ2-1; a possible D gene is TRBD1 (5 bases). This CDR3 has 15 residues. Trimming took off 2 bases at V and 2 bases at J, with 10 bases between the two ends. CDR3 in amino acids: CASSLSQGPYNEQFF. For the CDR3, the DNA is TGTGCCAGCAGTTTAAGTCAGGGTCCCTACAATGAGCAGTTCTTC.